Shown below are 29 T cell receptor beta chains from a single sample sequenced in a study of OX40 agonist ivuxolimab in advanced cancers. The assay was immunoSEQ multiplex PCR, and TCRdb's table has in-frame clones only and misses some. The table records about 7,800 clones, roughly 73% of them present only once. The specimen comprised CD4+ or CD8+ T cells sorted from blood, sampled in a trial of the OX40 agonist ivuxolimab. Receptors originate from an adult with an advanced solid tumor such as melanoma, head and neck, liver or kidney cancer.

Here the CDR3 reads CASSSGDGISSYEQYF. The CDR3 DNA reads as TGTGCCAGCAGCTCCGGAGATGGGATTAGCTCCTACGAGCAGTACTTC. The J gene is TRBJ2-7, the V gene TRBV9; D remains ambiguous. Trimming removed 4 bases at V and 0 bases at J, with 17 bases between. The CDR3 is 16 amino acids. Germline lookup yields CDR1 SGDLS and CDR2 YYNGEE.

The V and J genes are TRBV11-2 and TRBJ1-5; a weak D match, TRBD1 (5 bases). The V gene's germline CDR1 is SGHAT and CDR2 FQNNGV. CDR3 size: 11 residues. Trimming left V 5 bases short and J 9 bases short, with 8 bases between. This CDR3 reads CASSGGGPQHF. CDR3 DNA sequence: TGTGCCAGCAGCGGGGGGGGGCCCCAGCATTTT.

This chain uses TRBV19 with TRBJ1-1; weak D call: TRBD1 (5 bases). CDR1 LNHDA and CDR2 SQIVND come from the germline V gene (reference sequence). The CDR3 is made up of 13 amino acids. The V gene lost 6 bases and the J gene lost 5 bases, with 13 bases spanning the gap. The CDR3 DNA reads TGTGCCAGTAGCATGGGACGGTTGACTGAAGCTTTCTTT. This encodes CASSMGRLTEAFF.

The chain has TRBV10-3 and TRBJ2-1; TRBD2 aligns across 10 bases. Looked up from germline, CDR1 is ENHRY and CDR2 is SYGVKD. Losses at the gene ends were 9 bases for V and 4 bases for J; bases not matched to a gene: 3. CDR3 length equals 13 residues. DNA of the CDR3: TGTGCCATTGAGCGGGAGGGGTACAATGAGCAGTTCTTC. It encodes CAIEREGYNEQFF.

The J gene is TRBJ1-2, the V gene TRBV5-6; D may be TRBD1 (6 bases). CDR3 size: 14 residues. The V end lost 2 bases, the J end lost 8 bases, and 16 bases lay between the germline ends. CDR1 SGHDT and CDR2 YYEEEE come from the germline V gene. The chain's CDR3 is CASSFWPGARGYTF. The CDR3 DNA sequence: TGTGCCAGCAGCTTTTGGCCGGGGGCGAGGGGCTACACCTTC.

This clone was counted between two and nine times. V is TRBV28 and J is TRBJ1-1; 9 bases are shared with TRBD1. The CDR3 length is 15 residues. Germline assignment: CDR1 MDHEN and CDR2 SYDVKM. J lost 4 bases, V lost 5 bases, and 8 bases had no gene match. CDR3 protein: CASSPTDRGVTEAFF. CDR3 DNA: TGTGCCAGCAGTCCTACTGACAGGGGGGTCACTGAAGCTTTCTTT.

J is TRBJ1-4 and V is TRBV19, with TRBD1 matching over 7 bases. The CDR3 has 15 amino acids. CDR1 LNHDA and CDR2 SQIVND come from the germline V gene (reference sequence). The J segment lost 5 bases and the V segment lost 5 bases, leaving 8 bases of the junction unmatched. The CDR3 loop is CASSFSGTANEKLFF. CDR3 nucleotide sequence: TGTGCCAGTAGTTTTTCCGGGACAGCAAATGAAAAACTGTTTTTT. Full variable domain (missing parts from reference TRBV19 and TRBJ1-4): DGGITQSPKYLFRKEGQNVTLSCEQNLNHDAMYWYRQDPGQGLRLIYYSQIVNDFQKGDIAEGYSVSREKKESFPLTVTSAQKNPTAFYLCASSFSGTANEKLFFGSGTQLSVL.

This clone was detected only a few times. For the CDR3, the DNA is TGTGCCAGCTGTGGAGGGCTTAACTATGGCTACACCTTC. The encoded protein is CASCGGLNYGYTF. The V gene is TRBV6-1, the J gene TRBJ1-2, with no clear D. This CDR3 spans 13 amino acids. CDR1 is MNHNS and CDR2 is SASEGT in the germline V gene. V lost 8 bases, J lost 1 base, and 11 bases lay in between.

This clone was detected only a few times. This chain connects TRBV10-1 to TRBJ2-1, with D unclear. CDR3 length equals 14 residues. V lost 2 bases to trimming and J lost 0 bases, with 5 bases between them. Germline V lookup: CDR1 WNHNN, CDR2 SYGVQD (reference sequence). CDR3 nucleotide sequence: TGCGCCAGCAGTGAGGCGAGCTCCTACAATGAGCAGTTCTTC. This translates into CASSEASSYNEQFF.

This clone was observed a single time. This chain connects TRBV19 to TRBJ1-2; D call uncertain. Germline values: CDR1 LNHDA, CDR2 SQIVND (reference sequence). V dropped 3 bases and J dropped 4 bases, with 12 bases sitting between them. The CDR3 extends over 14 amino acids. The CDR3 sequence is CASSMGSLGYGYTF. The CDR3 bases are TGTGCCAGTAGTATGGGCAGCCTTGGCTATGGCTACACCTTC.

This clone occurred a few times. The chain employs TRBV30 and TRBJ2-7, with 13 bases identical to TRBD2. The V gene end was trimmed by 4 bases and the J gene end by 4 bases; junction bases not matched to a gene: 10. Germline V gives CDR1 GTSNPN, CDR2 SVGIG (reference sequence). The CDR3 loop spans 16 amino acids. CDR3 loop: CAWTGLAGEDRYEQYF. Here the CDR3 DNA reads TGTGCCTGGACTGGACTAGCGGGAGAGGATAGGTACGAGCAGTACTTC.

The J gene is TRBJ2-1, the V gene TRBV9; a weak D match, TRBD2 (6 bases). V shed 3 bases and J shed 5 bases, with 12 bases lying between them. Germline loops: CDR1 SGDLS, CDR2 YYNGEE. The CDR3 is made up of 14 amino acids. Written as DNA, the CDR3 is TGTGCCAGCAGCGCTAGCTGGGGGGACAATGAGCAGTTCTTC. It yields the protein CASSASWGDNEQFF.

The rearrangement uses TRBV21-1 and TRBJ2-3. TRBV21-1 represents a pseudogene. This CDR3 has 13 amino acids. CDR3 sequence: CASRDREGDTQYF. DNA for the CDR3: TGTGCCAGTAGAGACAGGGAGGGAGATACGCAGTATTTT.

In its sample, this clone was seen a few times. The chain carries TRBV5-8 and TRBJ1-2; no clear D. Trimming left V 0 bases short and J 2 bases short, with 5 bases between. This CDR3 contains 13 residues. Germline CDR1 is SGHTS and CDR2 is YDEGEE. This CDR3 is CASSLETNYGYTF. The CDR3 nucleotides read TGTGCCAGCAGCTTGGAGACCAACTATGGCTACACCTTC.

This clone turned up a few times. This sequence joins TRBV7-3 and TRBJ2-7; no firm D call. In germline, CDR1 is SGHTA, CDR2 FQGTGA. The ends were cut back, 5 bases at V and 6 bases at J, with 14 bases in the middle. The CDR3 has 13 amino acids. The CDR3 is CASSPLGNGEQYF. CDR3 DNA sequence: TGTGCCAGCAGCCCCCTTGGGAACGGCGAGCAGTACTTC.

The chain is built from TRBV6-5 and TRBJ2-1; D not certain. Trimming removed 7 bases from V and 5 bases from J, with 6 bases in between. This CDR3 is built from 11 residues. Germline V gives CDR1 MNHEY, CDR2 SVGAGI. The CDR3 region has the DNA TGTGCCAGCACCTATAACAATGAGCAGTTCTTC. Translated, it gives CASTYNNEQFF.

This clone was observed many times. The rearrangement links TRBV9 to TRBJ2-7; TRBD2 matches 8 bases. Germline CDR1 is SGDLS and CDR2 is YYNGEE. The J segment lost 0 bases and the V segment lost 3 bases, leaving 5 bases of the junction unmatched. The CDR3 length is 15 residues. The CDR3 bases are TGTGCCAGCAGCGACTTAGCGGGGCCCTCCTACGAGCAGTACTTC. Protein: CASSDLAGPSYEQYF.

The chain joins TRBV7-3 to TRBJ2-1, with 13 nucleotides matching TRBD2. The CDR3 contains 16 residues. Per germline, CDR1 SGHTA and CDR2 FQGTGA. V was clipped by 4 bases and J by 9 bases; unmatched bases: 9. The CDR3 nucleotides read TGTGCCAGCAGCTCCGGGACTAGCGGGGAGGGCGGTGAGCAGTTCTTC. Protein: CASSSGTSGEGGEQFF.

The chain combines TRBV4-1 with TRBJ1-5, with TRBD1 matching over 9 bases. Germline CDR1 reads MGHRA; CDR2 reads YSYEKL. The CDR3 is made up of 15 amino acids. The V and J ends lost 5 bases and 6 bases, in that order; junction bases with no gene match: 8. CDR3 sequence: CASSDTGGAGQPQHF. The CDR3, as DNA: TGCGCCAGCAGCGATACAGGGGGCGCAGGTCAGCCCCAGCATTTT.

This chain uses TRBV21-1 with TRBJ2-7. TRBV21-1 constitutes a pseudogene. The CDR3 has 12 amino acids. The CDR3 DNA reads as TGTGCCAGCAGCCCCCGGACGCGAGAGCAGTACTTC. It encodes CASSPRTREQYF.

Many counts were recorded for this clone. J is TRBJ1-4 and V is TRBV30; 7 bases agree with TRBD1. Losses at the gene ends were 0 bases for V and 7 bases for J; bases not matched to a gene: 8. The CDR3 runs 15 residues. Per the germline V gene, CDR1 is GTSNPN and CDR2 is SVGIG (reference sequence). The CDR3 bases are TGTGCCTGGAGTGTACCTCGCCGGGACAGTGAAAAACTGTTTTTT. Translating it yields CAWSVPRRDSEKLFF. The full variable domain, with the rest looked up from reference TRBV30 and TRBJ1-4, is SQTIHQWPATLVQPVGSPLSLECTVEGTSNPNLYWYRQAAGRGLQLLFYSVGIGQISSEVPQNLSASRPQDRQFILSSKKLLLSDSGFYLCAWSVPRRDSEKLFFGSGTQLSVL.

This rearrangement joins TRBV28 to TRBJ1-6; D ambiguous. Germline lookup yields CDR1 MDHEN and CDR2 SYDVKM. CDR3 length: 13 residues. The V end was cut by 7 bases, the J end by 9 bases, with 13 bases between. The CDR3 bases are TGTGCCAGCACGGGCGGAAGTTTTTCACCCCTCCACTTT. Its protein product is CASTGGSFSPLHF. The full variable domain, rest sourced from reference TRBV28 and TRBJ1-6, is DVKVTQSSRYLVKRTGEKVFLECVQDMDHENMFWYRQDPGLGLRLIYFSYDVKMKEKGDIPEGYSVSREKKERFSLILESASTNQTSMYLCASTGGSFSPLHFGNGTRLTVT.

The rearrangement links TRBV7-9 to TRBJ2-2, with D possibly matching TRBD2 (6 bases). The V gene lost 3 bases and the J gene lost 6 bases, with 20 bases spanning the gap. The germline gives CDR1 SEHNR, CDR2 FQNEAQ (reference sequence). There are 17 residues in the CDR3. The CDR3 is CASSFASDPKEAGELFF. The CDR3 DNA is TGTGCCAGCAGCTTCGCTAGCGACCCCAAAGAGGCCGGGGAGCTGTTTTTT.

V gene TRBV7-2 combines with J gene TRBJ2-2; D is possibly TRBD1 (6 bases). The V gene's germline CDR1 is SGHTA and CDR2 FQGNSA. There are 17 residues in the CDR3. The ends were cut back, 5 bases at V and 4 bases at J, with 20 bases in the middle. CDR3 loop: CASSVYPTGWGTGELFF. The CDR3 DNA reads TGTGCCAGCAGCGTATACCCAACAGGGTGGGGCACCGGGGAGCTGTTTTTT.

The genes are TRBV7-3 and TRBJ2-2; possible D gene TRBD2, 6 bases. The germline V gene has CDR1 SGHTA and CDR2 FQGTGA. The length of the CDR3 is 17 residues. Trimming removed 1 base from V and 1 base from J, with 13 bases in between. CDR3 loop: CASSLNEGRKNTGELFF. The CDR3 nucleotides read TGTGCCAGCAGCTTAAACGAGGGGAGGAAGAACACCGGGGAGCTGTTTTTT.

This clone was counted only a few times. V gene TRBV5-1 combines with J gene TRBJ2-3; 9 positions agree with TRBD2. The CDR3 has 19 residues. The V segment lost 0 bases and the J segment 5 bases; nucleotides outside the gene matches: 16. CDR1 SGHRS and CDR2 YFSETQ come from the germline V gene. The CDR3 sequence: CASSLVSLVAGDYKDTQYF. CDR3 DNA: TGCGCCAGCAGCTTGGTGAGCTTAGTAGCGGGGGATTATAAAGATACGCAGTATTTT.

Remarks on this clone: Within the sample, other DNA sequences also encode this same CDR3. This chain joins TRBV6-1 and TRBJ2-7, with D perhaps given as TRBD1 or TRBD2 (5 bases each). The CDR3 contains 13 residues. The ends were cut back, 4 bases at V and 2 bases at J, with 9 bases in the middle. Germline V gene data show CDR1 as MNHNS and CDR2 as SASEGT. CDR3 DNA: TGTGCCAGCAGTGGAGGGGAAGCCTACGAGCAGTACTTC. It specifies CASSGGEAYEQYF.

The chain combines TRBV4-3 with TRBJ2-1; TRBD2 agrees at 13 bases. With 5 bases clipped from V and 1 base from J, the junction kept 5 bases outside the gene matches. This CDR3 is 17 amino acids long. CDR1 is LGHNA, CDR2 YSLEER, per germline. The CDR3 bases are TGCGCCAGCAGCATTGGGACTAGCGGGACGTCCTACAATGAGCAGTTCTTC. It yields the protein CASSIGTSGTSYNEQFF.

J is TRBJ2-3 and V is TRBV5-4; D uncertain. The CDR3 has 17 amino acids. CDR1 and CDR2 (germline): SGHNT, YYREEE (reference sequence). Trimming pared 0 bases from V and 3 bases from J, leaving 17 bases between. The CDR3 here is CASSLAGSGDGTDTQYF. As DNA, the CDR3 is TGTGCCAGCAGCTTGGCTGGTAGTGGTGATGGGACAGATACGCAGTATTTT.